The source of this T cell receptor beta chain is a study of blood T cells in healthy people across ages. Study background: T cells yielded about one barcoded beta molecule per two cells through template switching.

Together with a sample-barcoded 5' primer, a J-beta primer mix was included in a second PCR lasting about 6 to 11 cycles. TCRdb recomputed calls from the 5' RACE reads with MiXCR, one row per CDR3 protein. Among hundreds of thousands of distinct CDR3 sequences listed, around 49% were seen once. The V and J ends lost 4 bases and 4 bases respectively, with 14 bases between them. Looked up from germline, CDR1 is SGHDT and CDR2 is YYEEEE. This CDR3 has 14 amino acids. Notes on the study in general: Older age coincided with a roughly linear decline in TCR beta diversity per million T cells. It was the long-lived donors that had more naive CD4+ cells and higher diversity than aged donors. PBMCs left unsorted prevented a conclusive naive versus antigen-experienced comparison.

Many counts were recorded for this clonotype. What it binds is unknown. The sequence was obtained from a man aged 25-45 years in good health. This sequence joins TRBV5-6 and TRBJ1-1, with a tentative D call TRBD1 (5 bases). Source material: blood. CDR3 DNA: TGTGCCAGCAGCCGGAATGATGGGGCCACTGAAGCTTTCTTT. Translated: CASSRNDGATEAFF.